This TCR beta chain was captured in a study of follicular helper T cells after annual influenza vaccination. Study-wide background: Days 0, 7 and 28 post-vaccination were the blood draw times. For some subjects, blood spans the 2013-2014, 2014-2015 and 2015-2016 annual vaccinations.

The V and J ends lost 6 bases and 7 bases respectively, with 13 bases between them. Germline CDR1 SNHLY, CDR2 FYNNEI. The CDR3 spans 13 residues. Study outcomes and limitations: Just about 10-22% of cells analyzed had recovered productive TCRB sequences.

Indicated time point: 2015-2016 season, 7 days after influenza vaccination. In the case of this clone: Its antigen is as yet unknown.

Assay: immunoSEQ multiplex PCR; the TCRdb copy retains only in-frame clones and omits some. The table records roughly 10,000 clones, 75% to 90% of them present only once. This sequence originates from an adult who received the influenza vaccine. The material was CXCR5- memory CD4+ T cells sorted from blood, obtained 7 days after influenza vaccination. The gene calls are TRBV2 and TRBJ1-5, with D uncertain. The CDR3 DNA follows: TGTGCCAGCAGCCGTTCTTTCCGGCAGCCCCAGCATTTT. This codes for CASSRSFRQPQHF.